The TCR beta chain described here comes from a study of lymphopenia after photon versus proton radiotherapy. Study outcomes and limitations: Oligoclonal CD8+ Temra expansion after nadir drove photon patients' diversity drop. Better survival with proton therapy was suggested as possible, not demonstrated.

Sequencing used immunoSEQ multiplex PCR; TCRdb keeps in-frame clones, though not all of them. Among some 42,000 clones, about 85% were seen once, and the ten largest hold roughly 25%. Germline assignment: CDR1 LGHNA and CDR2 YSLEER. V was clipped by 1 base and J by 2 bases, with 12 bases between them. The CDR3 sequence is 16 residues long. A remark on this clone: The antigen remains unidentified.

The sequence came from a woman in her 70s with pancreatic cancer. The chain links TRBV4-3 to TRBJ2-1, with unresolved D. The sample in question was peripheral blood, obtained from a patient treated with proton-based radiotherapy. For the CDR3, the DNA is TGCGCCAGCAGCCAAGGGGTCGCCTGGCCCTACAATGAGCAGTTCTTC. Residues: CASSQGVAWPYNEQFF.